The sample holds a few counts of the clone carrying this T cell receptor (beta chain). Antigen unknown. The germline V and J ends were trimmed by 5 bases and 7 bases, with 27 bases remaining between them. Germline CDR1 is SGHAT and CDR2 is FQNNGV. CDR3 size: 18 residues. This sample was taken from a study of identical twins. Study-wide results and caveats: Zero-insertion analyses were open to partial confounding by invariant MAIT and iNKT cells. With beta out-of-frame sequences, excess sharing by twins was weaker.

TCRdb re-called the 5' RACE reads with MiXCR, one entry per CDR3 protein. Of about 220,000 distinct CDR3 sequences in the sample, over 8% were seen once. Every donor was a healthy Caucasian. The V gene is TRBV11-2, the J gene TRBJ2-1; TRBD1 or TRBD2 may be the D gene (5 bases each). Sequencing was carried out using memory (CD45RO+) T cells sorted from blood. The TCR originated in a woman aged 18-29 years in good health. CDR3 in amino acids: CASSRRPDRGHRRNEQFF. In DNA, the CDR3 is TGTGCCAGCAGCCGACGACCGGACCGGGGCCACCGGAGAAATGAGCAGTTCTTC.